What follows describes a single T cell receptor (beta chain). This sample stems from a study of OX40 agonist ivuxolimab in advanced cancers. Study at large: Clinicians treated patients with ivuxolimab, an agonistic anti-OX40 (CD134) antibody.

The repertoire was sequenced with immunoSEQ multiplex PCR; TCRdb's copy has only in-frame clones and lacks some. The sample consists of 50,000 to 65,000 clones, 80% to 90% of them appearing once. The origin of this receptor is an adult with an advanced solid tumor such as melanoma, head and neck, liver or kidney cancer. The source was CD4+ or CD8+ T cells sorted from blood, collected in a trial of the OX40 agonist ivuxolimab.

The CDR3 region is CASSFLPESGPTQHF. The DNA for the CDR3 is TGTGCCAGCAGCTTCCTCCCTGAGTCAGGCCCGACCCAGCATTTT. The V and J genes are TRBV11-2 and TRBJ1-5, with D uncertain. Germline CDR1 and CDR2: SGHAT and FQNNGV. This CDR3 contains 15 residues. Trimming left V 3 bases short and J 11 bases short, with 20 bases between.